This T cell receptor beta chain was sequenced during a study of vaccination and CD4 T cells after COVID-19. Across the study: A median of roughly 72 days (range 14 to 241) separated dose two from the taking of post-vaccine samples. Study-level findings and limits: A median of around 86% of reactive clones, in convalescent patients, became evident only post-vaccination.

Stated treatment: roughly ten-day PBMC culture with coronavirus spike peptide pools or control peptides (ViraFEST assay). A note on this clonotype: As yet, its antigen is unknown.

The CDR3 consists of 11 residues. Trimming removed 4 bases at V and 1 base at J, with 4 bases between. The germline V gene encodes CDR1 DFQATT and CDR2 SNEGSKA (reference sequence). The assay that was used to sequence DNA from cultured CD4+ T cells was the Oncomine TCR Beta short-read assay. MiXCR was run by TCRdb on the PCR reads, yielding one entry per CDR3 protein. There are about 15,000 distinct CDR3 sequences in the sample; around 50% occur only once, and about a sixth lies in the top ten. The TCR sequence derives from a human donor who had recovered from COVID-19. Sequencing used CD4+ T cells from blood, cultured in vitro. The V and J genes are TRBV20-1 and TRBJ1-1, with D hard to call. CDR3 in DNA: TGCAGTGCTACAGGGAACACTGAAGCTTTCTTT. Protein: CSATGNTEAFF.